This T cell receptor beta chain was observed in a study of response to subunit inactivated influenza vaccine. Study-wide points: Each seasonal flu vaccination may recruit only limited new T cells, authors suggested.

TCRdb redid the calling of the RT-PCR reads with MiXCR, one entry per CDR3 protein. In the table there are a few hundred thousand distinct CDR3 sequences, 14% of which are singletons. This clonotype was counted once. Antigen specificity is unknown. V lost 0 bases and J 1 base, leaving 6 bases between the germline ends. Germline CDR1 reads SGDLS; CDR2 reads YYNGEE. This CDR3 contains 14 residues. This TCR came from a man aged 50 to 60 who received an inactivated influenza vaccine. The specimen comprised PBMCs from blood, sampled about 13 days after vaccination. The chain joins TRBV9 to TRBJ2-3; D gene unclear. The CDR3 loop reads CASSVDLGTDTQYF. In nucleotides, the CDR3 is TGTGCCAGCAGCGTAGATCTAGGCACAGATACGCAGTATTTT.